This T cell receptor beta chain was recovered during a study of T cell clones after liver transplantation. The data were produced by immunoSEQ multiplex PCR, yet TCRdb's version contains in-frame clones alone and is incomplete. This table has 77,000 or so clones, about 80% appearing once. Study-level points and caveats: Graft donor-reactive T cells possibly entered the graft instead of undergoing deletion.

Note on this clone: Its antigen is undetermined.

The CDR3 has 16 amino acids. V was clipped by 0 bases and J by 6 bases; unmatched bases: 6. Germline-derived CDR1 and CDR2 are LNHDA and SQIVND (reference sequence). This receptor was obtained from a human patient who received a liver transplant. Among the T cells, some may be from the graft donor. This material consisted of CD4+ T cells from blood, taken 12 months after liver transplant. The gene calls are TRBV19 and TRBJ1-5; 9 nucleotides match TRBD1. The CDR3 nucleotides are TGTGCCAGTAGTATAGACGGACAGGGGTCTAGTCAGCCCCAGCATTTT. Translating it yields CASSIDGQGSSQPQHF.